Presented here are 20 T cell receptor beta chains from one specimen sequenced in a study of T-cell reconstitution after alpha-beta-depleted transplantation in children. Study-wide results and caveats: T-cell counts and diversity at one year post-transplant came mainly from newly produced T cells.

It was with unique molecular identifiers that the TCRbeta library was prepared. TCRdb independently ran MiXCR on the PCR reads; one entry per CDR3 protein. The data hold 330,000 or so distinct CDR3 sequences, with approximately 7.3% observed a single time. Their cognate antigens are unknown. This specimen consisted of peripheral blood, obtained 360 days after TCRalphabeta/CD19-depleted stem cell transplant. These TCRs come from a female patient aged 2-9 years who had a stem cell transplant for Fanconi anemia, so the T cells may come from the graft donor.

The sample holds many counts of this clonotype. CDR3 in amino acids: CASSLLLGPSYNEQFF. CDR3 DNA: TGTGCCAGCAGCCTGCTACTAGGCCCCTCCTACAATGAGCAGTTCTTC. The gene calls are TRBV7-2 and TRBJ2-1, with D maybe TRBD2 (5 bases). The CDR3 consists of 16 residues. V lost 5 bases and J lost 0, with 14 bases in between. Germline V gives CDR1 SGHTA, CDR2 FQGNSA.

In its sample, this clonotype was seen many times. The chain combines TRBV7-2 with TRBJ1-2, with 7 bases identical to TRBD1. This CDR3 has 15 amino acids. The J segment lost 5 bases and the V segment lost 1 base, leaving 7 bases of the junction unmatched. The germline V gene encodes CDR1 SGHTA and CDR2 FQGNSA. In DNA form, the CDR3 reads TGTGCCAGCAGCTTAGGGGTGGGACAGCTTTATGGCTACACCTTC. Translation gives CASSLGVGQLYGYTF.

At least ten counts were recorded for this clonotype. The rearrangement joins TRBV6-1 to TRBJ2-7; 10 bases match TRBD1. Germline CDR1 reads MNHNS; CDR2 reads SASEGT. The CDR3 runs 14 residues. The V and J ends lost 6 bases and 2 bases, in that order; junction bases with no gene match: 4. The CDR3 DNA is TGTGCCAGCAGCCGACAGGGGGCTACCTACGAGCAGTACTTC. Its protein product is CASSRQGATYEQYF.

This clonotype was counted many times. The chain recombines TRBV7-2 with TRBJ2-1; possible D gene TRBD2, 5 bases. Per germline, CDR1 SGHTA and CDR2 FQGNSA. Trimming removed 1 base at V and 4 bases at J, with 17 bases between. This CDR3 spans 17 amino acids. The CDR3 sequence is CASSLVWLAARYNEQFF. The CDR3 DNA follows: TGTGCCAGCAGCTTAGTATGGCTAGCAGCCAGATACAATGAGCAGTTCTTC.

The chain's CDR3 is CAWSPGGDTEAFF. In nucleotides, the CDR3 is TGTGCCTGGAGTCCTGGAGGGGACACTGAAGCTTTCTTT. This chain links TRBV30 with TRBJ1-1; tentatively, D is TRBD1 (5 bases). Germline lookup yields CDR1 GTSNPN and CDR2 SVGIG (reference sequence). V gave up 2 bases and J gave up 3 bases, with 10 bases separating them. This CDR3 region has 13 residues.

Many counts were recorded for this clonotype. The V and J genes are TRBV20-1 and TRBJ1-1; TRBD1 agrees at 8 bases. Germline loops: CDR1 DFQATT, CDR2 SNEGSKA (reference sequence). CDR3 length equals 18 residues. Unmatched junction bases numbered 16, after V lost 1 base and J lost 3 bases. This chain's CDR3 is CSARGLRQGKDSDTEAFF. For the CDR3, the DNA is TGCAGTGCTAGAGGCCTAAGACAGGGGAAAGACTCTGACACTGAAGCTTTCTTT.

This clonotype has at least ten counts. This chain connects TRBV24-1 to TRBJ2-7; the D is unclear. V was shortened by 9 bases and J by 2 bases, with 19 bases between the two germline ends. The CDR3 is made up of 15 amino acids. CDR1 is KGHDR and CDR2 is SFDVKD in the germline V gene. The chain's CDR3 is CATRRTFLSPYEQYV. CDR3 DNA: TGTGCCACCCGAAGGACGTTTTTATCCCCCTACGAGCAGTACGTC.

This clonotype was seen at least ten times. CDR3 DNA sequence: TGTGCCAGCAGTTCTCGGCAAATCGCAGATACGCAGTATTTT. Its protein product is CASSSRQIADTQYF. This chain uses TRBV27 with TRBJ2-3, with D uncertain. Between the trimmed V and J ends, which lost 4 bases and 4 bases, there was a span of 12 bases. This CDR3 region has 14 residues. Germline CDR1 and CDR2: MNHEY and SMNVEV (reference sequence).

This clonotype was counted ten times or more. This rearrangement joins TRBV27 to TRBJ2-5; TRBD2 matches at 9 bases. The V and J ends lost 3 bases and 4 bases, in that order; junction bases with no gene match: 6. This CDR3 is 15 amino acids long. Looked up from germline, CDR1 is MNHEY and CDR2 is SMNVEV (reference sequence). CDR3: CASSFLAGGPETQYF. The CDR3 region has the DNA TGTGCCAGCAGTTTTTTGGCGGGAGGGCCAGAGACCCAGTACTTC.

This clonotype has at least ten counts. This chain links TRBV20-1 with TRBJ1-1, with D maybe TRBD1 (5 bases). Germline V gene sequence: CDR1 DFQATT, CDR2 SNEGSKA (reference sequence). The CDR3 sequence is 12 residues long. V gave up 3 bases and J gave up 4 bases, with 9 bases separating them. This CDR3 is CSASGRATEAFF. CDR3 sequence (DNA): TGCAGTGCTAGCGGCAGGGCCACTGAAGCTTTCTTT.

This clonotype appeared many times. The chain uses TRBV2 and TRBJ2-7; 10 nucleotides agree with TRBD2. V lost 6 bases and J lost 6; bases outside the gene matches: 5. This CDR3 is 13 amino acids long. Per germline, CDR1 SNHLY and CDR2 FYNNEI. CDR3 nucleotide sequence: TGTGCCAGCAGCTCAAGCGGGGGGGGCGAGCAGTACTTC. Translation gives CASSSSGGGEQYF.

V is TRBV5-4 and J is TRBJ1-4; D remains ambiguous. CDR3 length equals 15 residues. The V end was cut by 4 bases, the J end by 3 bases, with 13 bases between. CDR1 and CDR2 from the germline V gene are SGHNT and YYREEE (reference sequence). CDR3 nucleotides: TGTGCCAGCAGCCTAGTCCCCAACCCTAATGAAAAACTGTTTTTT. Its protein is CASSLVPNPNEKLFF.

This clonotype has at least ten counts. The V gene is TRBV5-1, the J gene TRBJ1-1, with a tentative D call TRBD1 (5 bases). CDR3 length: 16 amino acids. From germline, CDR1 is SGHRS and CDR2 YFSETQ. V lost 4 bases and J lost 4, with 20 bases in between. The CDR3 DNA sequence: TGCGCCAGCAGCGTCCTCGGGGGGGGTCGAGGCACTGAAGCTTTCTTT. Amino acid sequence: CASSVLGGGRGTEAFF.

A note on this clonotype: One end of the junction fails to match germline, which may point to a read error. The CDR3 protein is CASSLVYNERGVYYNERFF. The CDR3 region has the DNA TGTGCCAGCAGCTTAGTCTATAATGAGCGGGGGGTTTATTACAATGAGCGGTTCTTC. The chain uses TRBV7-8 and TRBJ2-1; TRBD2 aligns across 9 bases. Germline CDR1 and CDR2: SGHVS and FQNEAQ. There are 19 residues in the CDR3.

This clonotype occurred many times. The chain employs TRBV12-3 or TRBV12-4 and TRBJ1-5, with 9 bases identical to TRBD1. V shed 4 bases and J 0 bases; nucleotides not matched to a gene: 7. The CDR3 is 17 amino acids. The DNA for the CDR3 is TGTGCCAGCAGTTCGGGACAGGGTGGTTATAGCAATCAGCCCCAGCATTTT. It codes for CASSSGQGGYSNQPQHF.

This clonotype was recorded at least ten times. CDR3 sequence (DNA): TGTGCCAGCAGTTACTCCTCTACAGGCGATTATGGCTACACCTTC. It translates to CASSYSSTGDYGYTF. The V call is TRBV6-5, the J call TRBJ1-2; possible D gene TRBD1, 5 bases. The CDR3 has 15 amino acids. Germline values: CDR1 MNHEY, CDR2 SVGAGI. V lost 0 bases and J 5 bases, leaving 13 bases between the germline ends.

As concerns this clonotype: A much larger clone differs by one base, so this may be a read error. The chain has TRBV3-1 and TRBJ2-7, with 7 bases matching TRBD1. The CDR3 runs to 14 residues. Germline lookup yields CDR1 LGHDT and CDR2 YNNKEL (reference sequence). CDR3 protein: CASTQDRVSYEQYF. The CDR3 DNA reads TGTGCCAGCACCCAAGACAGGGTCAGCTACGAGCAGTACTTC.

This clonotype was picked up many times. DNA of the CDR3: TGCAGTGCTAGAGATGTGATCTCTCTAAATAGCGGGGATACGCAGTATTTT. Protein sequence: CSARDVISLNSGDTQYF. This sequence joins TRBV20-1 and TRBJ2-3, with 7 bases that match TRBD2. CDR3 length: 17 residues. CDR1 is DFQATT and CDR2 is SNEGSKA in the germline V gene (reference sequence). V dropped 0 bases and J dropped 6; count of bases not matched to a gene: 15.

This clonotype has a handful of counts. V is TRBV7-6 and J is TRBJ1-5; D is uncertain. The CDR3 runs 16 residues. V lost 8 bases to trimming and J lost 0 bases, with 17 bases between them. Germline values: CDR1 SGHVS, CDR2 FNYEAQ. CDR3 nucleotide sequence: TGTGCCAGCTCCCCCGGCGCCGGGTATAGCAATCAGCCCCAGCATTTT. It encodes CASSPGAGYSNQPQHF.

The table lists this clonotype with many counts. The chain recombines TRBV20-1 with TRBJ1-1; 9 nucleotides agree with TRBD1. Unmatched junction bases numbered 17, after V lost 7 bases and J lost 5 bases. Germline V CDR1 and CDR2: DFQATT, SNEGSKA (reference sequence). The CDR3 length is 16 residues. The CDR3 bases are TGCAGTGGCCACGACCGGGACAGGGTCTATAAAACTGAAGCTTTCTTT. As protein: CSGHDRDRVYKTEAFF.